The 12 T cell receptor beta chains below were found in one sample sequenced in a study of identical twins. TCRdb fed the 5' RACE reads into MiXCR, producing one record per CDR3 protein. The repertoire holds hundreds of thousands of distinct CDR3 sequences, with approximately 25% as singletons. The same data also contributed to another study, on T cells expressing NK-cell markers.

Specimen: CD4+ T cells sorted from blood. Receptor source: a woman aged 18 to 35 in good health.

This clonotype was observed a few times. This chain connects TRBV7-8 to TRBJ1-1, with no clear D. The CDR3 loop spans 13 amino acids. Deletions cut 5 bases from V and 6 bases from J, with 13 bases between. Germline V lookup: CDR1 SGHVS, CDR2 FQNEAQ. CDR3 amino acids: CASSPFGRSEAFF. CDR3 nucleotide sequence: TGTGCCAGCAGCCCCTTTGGACGCTCTGAAGCTTTCTTT.

This clonotype occurred a few times. The chain has TRBV6-5 and TRBJ2-1; TRBD1 matches 10 bases. Germline V gives CDR1 MNHEY, CDR2 SVGAGI. After removal of 5 bases from V and 10 bases from J, the junction contained 8 bases not matched to a gene. This CDR3 region has 14 residues. Here the CDR3 DNA reads TGTGCCAGCAGTACCCGACAGGGGGCAAGGGAGCAGTTCTTC. Translating it yields CASSTRQGAREQFF.

This chain uses TRBV20-1 with TRBJ2-1; D assignment may be TRBD1 or TRBD2 (5 bases each). This CDR3 has 14 residues. The germline V and J ends were trimmed by 3 bases and 3 bases, with 12 bases remaining between them. Germline-derived CDR1 and CDR2 are DFQATT and SNEGSKA (reference sequence). The CDR3 DNA is TGCAGTGCTAGTCGGGGCCCCGTCTACAATGAGCAGTTCTTC. Residues: CSASRGPVYNEQFF.

The chain combines TRBV12-3 or TRBV12-4 with TRBJ2-2, with 7 bases that match TRBD2. The V and J ends lost 6 bases and 4 bases, in that order; junction bases with no gene match: 14. This CDR3 is 17 amino acids long. The CDR3 spells CASRYFGGRVGTGELFF. The CDR3 DNA reads as TGTGCCAGCAGATATTTTGGGGGGAGGGTTGGCACCGGGGAGCTGTTTTTT.

This rearrangement joins TRBV12-3 or TRBV12-4 to TRBJ1-5; no clear D gene. The CDR3 has 15 residues. Trimming took 3 bases from V and 5 from J, leaving 14 bases between them. Here the CDR3 reads CASSFSSKPDQPQHF. Here the CDR3 DNA reads TGTGCCAGCAGTTTTTCGTCGAAACCGGATCAGCCCCAGCATTTT.

Details on this clonotype: One end of the junction fails to match germline, which may point to a read error. The chain is built from TRBV19 and TRBJ2-6, with TRBD2 as a possible D gene (5 bases). The germline gives CDR1 LNHDA, CDR2 SQIVND (reference sequence). CDR3 length equals 14 residues. The CDR3 nucleotides are TGTGCCAGTAGGGGGAGAGCTGGTGCCAACGTCCTGACTTTC. Protein sequence: CASRGRAGANVLTF.

The chain couples TRBV9 to TRBJ2-5, with 15 bases lining up with TRBD2. Trimming at V came to 3 bases and at J to 2 bases, leaving 2 bases not matched to a gene. Germline loops: CDR1 SGDLS, CDR2 YYNGEE. This CDR3 comprises 16 residues. Here the CDR3 DNA reads TGTGCCAGCAGCGGCGGACTAGCGGGGGGGCAAGAGACCCAGTACTTC. This translates into CASSGGLAGGQETQYF.

This clonotype was seen a handful of times. The chain has TRBV12-3 or TRBV12-4 and TRBJ1-1; D perhaps matches TRBD1 (6 bases). Between the trimmed V and J ends, which lost 7 bases and 1 base, there was a span of 19 bases. The CDR3 covers 16 residues. The DNA of the CDR3 is TGTGCCAGCAAGAGGGGTCAGGGGTCGGGGAACACTGAAGCTTTCTTT. Amino acid sequence: CASKRGQGSGNTEAFF.

This clonotype was seen a handful of times. This chain links TRBV20-1 with TRBJ2-1; 8 positions agree with TRBD2. V lost 5 bases and J lost 9; bases outside the gene matches: 3. This CDR3 region has 11 residues. Germline V gene sequence: CDR1 DFQATT, CDR2 SNEGSKA (reference sequence). The CDR3 spells CSAPAGGEQFF. The CDR3, as DNA: TGCAGTGCTCCGGCGGGAGGTGAGCAGTTCTTC.

The chain is built from TRBV20-1 and TRBJ2-5, with unresolved D. This CDR3 spans 13 amino acids. V was shortened by 3 bases and J by 4 bases, with 12 bases between the two germline ends. Germline V CDR1 and CDR2: DFQATT, SNEGSKA (reference sequence). The CDR3 coding sequence is TGCAGTGCTAGTGTCACCCCCTCAGAGACCCAGTACTTC. It specifies CSASVTPSETQYF.

This chain links TRBV15 with TRBJ2-5; D gene ambiguous. The CDR3 sequence is 12 residues long. Trimming took 5 bases from V and 5 from J, leaving 9 bases between them. The germline gives CDR1 LNHNV, CDR2 YYDKDF (reference sequence). For the CDR3, the DNA is TGTGCCACCAGCTCCATACGGGAGACCCAGTACTTC. This encodes CATSSIRETQYF.

The chain is built from TRBV6-5 and TRBJ2-1; D call uncertain. The V end was cut by 3 bases, the J end by 6 bases, with 12 bases between. From germline, CDR1 is MNHEY and CDR2 SVGAGI. The CDR3 sequence is 14 residues long. CDR3 in DNA: TGTGCCAGCAGTTATCCCCCCCTTGCCAATGAGCAGTTCTTC. Translation gives CASSYPPLANEQFF.